This T cell receptor beta chain was documented in a study of regulatory T cells in long-lasting Graves disease. Study-wide background: Antithyroid drugs had been taken by newly diagnosed Graves' patients for under 3 months.

Stated time point: newly diagnosed GD, antithyroid drugs for less than 3 months. After RNA was extracted from PBMCs, the TCR library was made from it. Arm-PCR of CDR3 regions with iRepertoire HTBI primers generated TCR beta libraries. TCRdb re-called the multiplex PCR reads through MiXCR, storing one row per CDR3 protein. The sample consists of 410,000 or so distinct CDR3 sequences, around 14% of them appearing once. V was pared by 5 bases and J by 3 bases, with 17 bases of the junction left unmatched. The CDR3 length is 19 residues. Germline V gives CDR1 SGHVS, CDR2 FQNEAQ. The same specimen was also included in a second study, on T cells in Graves' hyperthyroidism and ophthalmopathy. Per that study: No ophthalmopathy progression within 18 months constituted stable Graves' hyperthyroidism. In the first-round RT-PCR of the TCR CDR3, the HTBI primer set was used.

The source material was peripheral blood mononuclear cells (PBMCs), sampled at new diagnosis, from a patient treated with antithyroid drugs. This clonotype was obtained from a woman in her 30s with Graves disease. V usage is TRBV7-8 and J usage is TRBJ2-7; 12 bases match TRBD2. This CDR3 reads CASSPTRLAGDSRGYEQYF. CDR3 bases: TGTGCCAGCAGCCCCACTCGACTAGCGGGGGACTCCCGGGGCTACGAGCAGTACTTC.